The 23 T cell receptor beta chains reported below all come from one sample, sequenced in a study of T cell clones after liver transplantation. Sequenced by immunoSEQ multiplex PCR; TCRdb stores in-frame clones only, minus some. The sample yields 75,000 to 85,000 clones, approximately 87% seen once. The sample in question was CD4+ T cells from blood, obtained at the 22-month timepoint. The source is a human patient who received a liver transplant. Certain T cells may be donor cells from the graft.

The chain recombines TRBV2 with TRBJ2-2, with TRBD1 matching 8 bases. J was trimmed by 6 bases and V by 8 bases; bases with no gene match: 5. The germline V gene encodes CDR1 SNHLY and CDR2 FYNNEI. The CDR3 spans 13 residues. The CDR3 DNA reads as TGTGCCAGCCGACAGGGGAAGGCCGGGGAGCTGTTTTTT. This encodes CASRQGKAGELFF.

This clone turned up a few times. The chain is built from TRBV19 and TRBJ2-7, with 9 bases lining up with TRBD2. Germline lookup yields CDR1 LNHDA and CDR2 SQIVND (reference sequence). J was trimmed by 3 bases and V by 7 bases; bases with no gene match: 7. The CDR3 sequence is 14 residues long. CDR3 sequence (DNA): TGTGCCAGTAAAATGACTAGCGGAAACTACGAGCAGTACTTC. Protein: CASKMTSGNYEQYF. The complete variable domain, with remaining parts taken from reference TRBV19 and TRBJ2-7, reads DGGITQSPKYLFRKEGQNVTLSCEQNLNHDAMYWYRQDPGQGLRLIYYSQIVNDFQKGDIAEGYSVSREKKESFPLTVTSAQKNPTAFYLCASKMTSGNYEQYFGPGTRLTVT.

The CDR3 bases are TGTGCCAGCAGTTACGGACGGCGAACCGGACCAGATACGCAGTATTTT. The encoded protein is CASSYGRRTGPDTQYF. This chain joins TRBV27 and TRBJ2-3; D remains ambiguous. Looked up from germline, CDR1 is MNHEY and CDR2 is SMNVEV (reference sequence). The CDR3 sequence is 16 residues long. V dropped 4 bases and J dropped 4 bases, with 18 bases sitting between them.

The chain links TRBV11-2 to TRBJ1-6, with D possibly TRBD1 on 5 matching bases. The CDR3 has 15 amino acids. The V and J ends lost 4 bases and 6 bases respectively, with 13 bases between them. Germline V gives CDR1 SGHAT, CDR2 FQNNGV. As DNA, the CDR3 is TGTGCCAGCAGCTCCGCGGGACGGCTTAATTCACCCCTCCACTTT. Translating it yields CASSSAGRLNSPLHF.

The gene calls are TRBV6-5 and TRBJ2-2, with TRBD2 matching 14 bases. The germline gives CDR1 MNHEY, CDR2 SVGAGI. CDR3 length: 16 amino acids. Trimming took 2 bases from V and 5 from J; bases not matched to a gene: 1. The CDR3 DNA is TGTGCCAGCAGTTACGGACTAGCGGGGGGAACCGGGGAGCTGTTTTTT. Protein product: CASSYGLAGGTGELFF.

The CDR3 is CASSQTGTSGTYEQYF. CDR3 sequence (DNA): TGCGCCAGCAGCCAAACCGGAACTAGCGGCACCTACGAGCAGTACTTC. The chain couples TRBV4-3 to TRBJ2-7, with 8 bases lining up with TRBD2. The CDR3 length is 16 residues. V shed 2 bases, J shed 2 bases, and the junction held 8 bases outside the gene matches. Germline-derived CDR1 and CDR2 are LGHNA and YSLEER.

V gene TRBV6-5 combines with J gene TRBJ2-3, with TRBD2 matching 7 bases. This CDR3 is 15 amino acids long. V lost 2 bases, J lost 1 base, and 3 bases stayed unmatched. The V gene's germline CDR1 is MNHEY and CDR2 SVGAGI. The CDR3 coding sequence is TGTGCCAGCAGTTACGTCGCGGGAGGCACAGATACGCAGTATTTT. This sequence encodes CASSYVAGGTDTQYF.

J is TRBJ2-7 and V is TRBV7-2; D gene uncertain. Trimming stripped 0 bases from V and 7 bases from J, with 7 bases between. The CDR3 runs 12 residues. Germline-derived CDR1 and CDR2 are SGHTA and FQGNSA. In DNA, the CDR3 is TGTGCCAGCAGCTTAGCGGTGGGGGAGCAGTACTTC. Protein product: CASSLAVGEQYF.

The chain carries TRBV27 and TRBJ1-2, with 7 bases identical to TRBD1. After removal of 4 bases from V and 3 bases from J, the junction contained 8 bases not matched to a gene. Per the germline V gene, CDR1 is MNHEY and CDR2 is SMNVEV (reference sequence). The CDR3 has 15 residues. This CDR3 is CASSSPRQGHYGYTF. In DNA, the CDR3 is TGTGCCAGCAGTTCCCCCCGACAGGGACACTATGGCTACACCTTC.

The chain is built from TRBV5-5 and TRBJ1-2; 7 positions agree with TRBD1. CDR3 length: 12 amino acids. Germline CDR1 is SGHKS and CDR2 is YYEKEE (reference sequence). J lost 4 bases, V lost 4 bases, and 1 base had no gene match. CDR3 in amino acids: CASSPGGYGYTF. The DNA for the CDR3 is TGTGCCAGCAGCCCAGGGGGCTATGGCTACACCTTC.

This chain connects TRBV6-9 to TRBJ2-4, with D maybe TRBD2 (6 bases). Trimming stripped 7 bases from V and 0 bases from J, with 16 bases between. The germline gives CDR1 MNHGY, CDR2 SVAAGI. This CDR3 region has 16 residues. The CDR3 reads CASKGLGGLAKNIQYF. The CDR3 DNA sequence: TGTGCCAGCAAGGGTTTGGGGGGATTAGCCAAAAACATTCAGTACTTC.

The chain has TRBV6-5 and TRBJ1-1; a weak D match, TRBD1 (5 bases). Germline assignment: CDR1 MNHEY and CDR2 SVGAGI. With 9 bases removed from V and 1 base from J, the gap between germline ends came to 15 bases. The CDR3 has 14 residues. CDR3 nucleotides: TGTGCCAGACACTGCGGGGCTCCGAACACTGAAGCTTTCTTT. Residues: CARHCGAPNTEAFF.

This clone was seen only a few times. The CDR3 is CASTHGSNEQFF. CDR3 bases: TGTGCCAGCACCCATGGTAGTAATGAGCAGTTCTTC. This rearrangement joins TRBV6-6 to TRBJ2-1; D is unclear. Germline-derived CDR1 and CDR2 are MNHNY and SVGAGI (reference sequence). This CDR3 region has 12 residues. V was pared by 7 bases and J by 7 bases, with 11 bases between.

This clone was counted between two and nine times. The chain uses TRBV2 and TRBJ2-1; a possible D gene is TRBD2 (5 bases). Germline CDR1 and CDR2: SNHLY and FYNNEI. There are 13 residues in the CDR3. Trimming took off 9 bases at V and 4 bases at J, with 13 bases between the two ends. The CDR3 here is CAREKSGYNEQFF. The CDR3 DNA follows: TGTGCCAGGGAAAAGAGCGGTTACAATGAGCAGTTCTTC.

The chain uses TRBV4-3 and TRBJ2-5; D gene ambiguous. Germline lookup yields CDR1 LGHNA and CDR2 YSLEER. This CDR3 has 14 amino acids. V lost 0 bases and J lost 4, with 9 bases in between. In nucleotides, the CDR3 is TGCGCCAGCAGCCAAGATGTTGGAGTAGAGACCCAGTACTTC. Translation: CASSQDVGVETQYF.

The CDR3 coding sequence is TGTGCCACACAAACCGGGACTAGTTACAATGAGCAGTTCTTC. It translates to CATQTGTSYNEQFF. The chain joins TRBV10-3 to TRBJ2-1; 8 bases line up with TRBD2. This CDR3 has 14 residues. Germline assignment: CDR1 ENHRY and CDR2 SYGVKD. The trim removed 10 bases at V and 4 bases at J, leaving 9 bases unmatched.

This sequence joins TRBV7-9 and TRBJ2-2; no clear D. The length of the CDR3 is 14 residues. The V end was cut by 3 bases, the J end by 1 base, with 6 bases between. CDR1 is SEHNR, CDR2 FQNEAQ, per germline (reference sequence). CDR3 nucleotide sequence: TGTGCCAGCAGCTTCTCACTGAACACCGGGGAGCTGTTTTTT. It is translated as CASSFSLNTGELFF.

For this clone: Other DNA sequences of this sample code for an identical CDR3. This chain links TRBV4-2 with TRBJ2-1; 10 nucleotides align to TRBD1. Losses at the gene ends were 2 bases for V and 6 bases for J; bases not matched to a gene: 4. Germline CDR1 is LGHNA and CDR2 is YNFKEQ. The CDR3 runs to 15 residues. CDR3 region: CASSQPGQGSNEQFF. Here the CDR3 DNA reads TGTGCCAGCAGCCAACCGGGACAGGGGTCCAATGAGCAGTTCTTC.

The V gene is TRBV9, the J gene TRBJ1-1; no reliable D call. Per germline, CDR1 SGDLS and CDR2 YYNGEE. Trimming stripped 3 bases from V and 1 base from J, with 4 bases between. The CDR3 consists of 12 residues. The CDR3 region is CASSAQNTEAFF. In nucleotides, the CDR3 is TGTGCCAGCAGCGCACAGAACACTGAAGCTTTCTTT.

The CDR3 nucleotides are TGTGCCAGCAGCCGAAATGGACAGGGTGAGGCCTACGAGCAGTACTTC. Its protein product is CASSRNGQGEAYEQYF. The chain uses TRBV4-2 and TRBJ2-7, with 8 nucleotides matching TRBD1. V lost 4 bases to trimming and J lost 2 bases; unmatched junction nucleotides: 10. This CDR3 is built from 16 residues. CDR1 and CDR2 from the germline V gene are LGHNA and YNFKEQ.

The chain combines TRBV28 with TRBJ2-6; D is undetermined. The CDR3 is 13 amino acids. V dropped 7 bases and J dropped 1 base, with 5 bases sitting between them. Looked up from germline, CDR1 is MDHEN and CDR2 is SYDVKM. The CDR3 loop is CASNLSGANVLTF. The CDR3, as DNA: TGTGCCAGCAATTTGTCTGGGGCCAACGTCCTGACTTTC.

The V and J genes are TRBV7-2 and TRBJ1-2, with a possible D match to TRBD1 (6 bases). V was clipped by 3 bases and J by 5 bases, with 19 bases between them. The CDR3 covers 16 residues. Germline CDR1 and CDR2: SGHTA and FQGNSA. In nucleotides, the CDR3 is TGTGCCAGCAGCTTTAGCGTTGGACAGTCCCCTTATGGCTACACCTTC. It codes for CASSFSVGQSPYGYTF.

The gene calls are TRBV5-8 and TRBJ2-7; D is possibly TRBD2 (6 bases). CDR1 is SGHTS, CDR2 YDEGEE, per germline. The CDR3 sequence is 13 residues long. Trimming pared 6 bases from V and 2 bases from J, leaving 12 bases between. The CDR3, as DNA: TGTGCCAGCACCGCGGGACGTCCCTACGAGCAGTACTTC. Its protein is CASTAGRPYEQYF.